This is a list of T cell receptor beta chains from one sample in a study of T cells after yellow fever vaccination. Using its own MiXCR run on the 5' RACE reads, TCRdb lists one record per CDR3 protein. The table includes about 170,000 distinct CDR3 sequences, roughly 9.6% detected once. The specimen was CD8+ T cells sorted from PBMCs, collected 15 days after the yellow fever booster vaccination. The receptors stem from a man aged 18 to 29 who received the YFV17D yellow fever vaccine. Both conserved end residues are part of each CDR3. The order of the fields is J gene, clone size, D gene, V gene, CDR3 protein, CDR3 DNA. A D gene is named only where the DNA matches it firmly. For some rows the clone size is stated as once, few or many, or as a class when expanded; others skip it.

j_gene: TRBJ2-1
abundance: -
d_gene: TRBD1
v_gene: TRBV5-1
CDR3aa: CASSLGQGGGYNEQFF
CDR3nt: TGCGCCAGCAGTTTGGGACAGGGGGGAGGGTACAATGAGCAGTTCTTC

j_gene: TRBJ1-4
abundance: few
d_gene: TRBD1
v_gene: TRBV29-1
CDR3aa: CSVRSGGNEKLFF
CDR3nt: TGCAGCGTTCGTTCAGGGGGTAATGAAAAACTGTTTTTT

j_gene: TRBJ2-7
abundance: -
d_gene: TRBD1
v_gene: TRBV29-1
CDR3aa: CSVTGDLYEQYF
CDR3nt: TGCAGCGTGACAGGGGACCTCTACGAGCAGTACTTC

j_gene: TRBJ2-3
abundance: many
d_gene: -
v_gene: TRBV19
CDR3aa: CASSWESTDTQYF
CDR3nt: TGTGCCAGTAGTTGGGAAAGCACAGATACGCAGTATTTT

j_gene: TRBJ2-6
abundance: few
d_gene: -
v_gene: TRBV9
CDR3aa: CASSVDRTSGANVLTF
CDR3nt: TGTGCCAGCAGCGTAGACCGTACCTCTGGGGCCAACGTCCTGACTTTC

j_gene: TRBJ1-2
abundance: -
d_gene: -
v_gene: TRBV4-1
CDR3aa: CASSHLEPLPGRYGYTF
CDR3nt: TGCGCCAGCAGCCACCTCGAACCCTTGCCGGGGCGCTATGGCTACACCTTC

j_gene: TRBJ1-2
abundance: few
d_gene: -
v_gene: TRBV6-5
CDR3aa: CASSSNENNGYTF
CDR3nt: TGTGCCAGCAGTTCGAATGAGAATAATGGCTACACCTTC

j_gene: TRBJ2-1
abundance: many
d_gene: TRBD1
v_gene: TRBV5-1
CDR3aa: CASSRGQGGGNEQFF
CDR3nt: TGCGCCAGCAGCAGAGGACAGGGTGGAGGCAATGAGCAGTTCTTC

j_gene: TRBJ2-7
abundance: once
d_gene: TRBD1
v_gene: TRBV20-1
CDR3aa: CSARPPGQGVYEQYF
CDR3nt: TGCAGTGCTAGACCCCCGGGACAGGGGGTCTACGAGCAGTACTTC

j_gene: TRBJ2-1
abundance: -
d_gene: TRBD1
v_gene: TRBV7-8
CDR3aa: CASSLGQGNHEQFF
CDR3nt: TGTGCCAGCAGCTTAGGACAGGGGAATCATGAGCAGTTCTTC

j_gene: TRBJ1-4
abundance: few
d_gene: TRBD1
v_gene: TRBV4-2
CDR3aa: CASSQPGQGLGEKLFF
CDR3nt: TGTGCCAGCAGCCAACCCGGACAGGGTTTGGGTGAAAAACTGTTTTTT

j_gene: TRBJ2-6
abundance: -
d_gene: -
v_gene: TRBV5-4
CDR3aa: CASSREPESYSGANVLTF
CDR3nt: TGTGCCAGCAGCCGAGAGCCTGAGAGTTACTCTGGGGCCAACGTCCTGACTTTC

j_gene: TRBJ2-5
abundance: -
d_gene: TRBD2
v_gene: TRBV7-3
CDR3aa: CASSSGLAGGKEETQYF
CDR3nt: TGTGCCAGCAGCTCAGGACTAGCGGGGGGCAAGGAAGAGACCCAGTACTTC

j_gene: TRBJ2-1
abundance: many
d_gene: -
v_gene: TRBV5-1
CDR3aa: CASSLGNEQFF
CDR3nt: TGTGCCAGCAGCCTGGGAAATGAGCAGTTCTTC

j_gene: TRBJ1-1
abundance: few
d_gene: -
v_gene: TRBV6-1
CDR3aa: CASILGGGTEAFF
CDR3nt: TGTGCCAGCATTCTGGGGGGGGGCACTGAAGCTTTCTTT

j_gene: TRBJ1-4
abundance: few
d_gene: -
v_gene: TRBV5-6
CDR3aa: CASSFGSNEKLFF
CDR3nt: TGTGCCAGCAGCTTTGGCAGCAATGAAAAACTGTTTTTT

j_gene: TRBJ2-5
abundance: -
d_gene: TRBD2
v_gene: TRBV27
CDR3aa: CASSPSGAQETQYF
CDR3nt: TGTGCCAGCAGCCCTAGCGGGGCCCAAGAGACCCAGTACTTC

j_gene: TRBJ1-2
abundance: few
d_gene: -
v_gene: TRBV2
CDR3aa: CASSEEGNVFGYTF
CDR3nt: TGTGCCAGCAGTGAAGAGGGGAATGTTTTTGGCTACACCTTC

j_gene: TRBJ2-7
abundance: many
d_gene: TRBD2
v_gene: TRBV4-1
CDR3aa: CASSQVSGAAYEQYF
CDR3nt: TGCGCCAGCAGCCAGGTTAGCGGGGCCGCCTACGAGCAGTACTTC

j_gene: TRBJ2-6
abundance: -
d_gene: -
v_gene: TRBV6-2/TRBV6-3
CDR3aa: CASSLPSQGANVLTF
CDR3nt: TGTGCCAGCAGCCTCCCTTCCCAAGGGGCCAACGTCCTGACTTTC

j_gene: TRBJ2-1
abundance: many
d_gene: TRBD1
v_gene: TRBV6-2/TRBV6-3
CDR3aa: CASSMTGGVNEQFF
CDR3nt: TGTGCCAGCAGTATGACAGGGGGCGTTAATGAGCAGTTCTTC

j_gene: TRBJ1-4
abundance: -
d_gene: -
v_gene: TRBV6-5
CDR3aa: CASSYRERGKLFF
CDR3nt: TGTGCCAGCAGTTACAGGGAGAGGGGAAAACTGTTTTTT